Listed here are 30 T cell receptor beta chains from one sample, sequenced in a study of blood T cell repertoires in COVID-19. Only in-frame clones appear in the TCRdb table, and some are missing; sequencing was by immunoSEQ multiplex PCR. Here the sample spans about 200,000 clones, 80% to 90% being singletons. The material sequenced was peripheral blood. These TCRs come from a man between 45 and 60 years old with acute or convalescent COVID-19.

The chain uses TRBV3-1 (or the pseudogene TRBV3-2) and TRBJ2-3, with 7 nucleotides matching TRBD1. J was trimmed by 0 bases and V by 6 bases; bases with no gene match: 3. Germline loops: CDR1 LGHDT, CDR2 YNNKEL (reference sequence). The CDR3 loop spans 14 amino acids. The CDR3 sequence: CASRTGQSTDTQYF. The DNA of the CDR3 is TGTGCCAGCAGGACGGGACAGAGCACAGATACGCAGTATTTT.

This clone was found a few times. The CDR3 is CASRSLSYNEQFF. The CDR3 DNA reads as TGTGCCAGCCGGTCCCTATCCTACAATGAGCAGTTCTTC. The chain couples TRBV6-6 to TRBJ2-1, with unresolved D. The CDR3 sequence is 13 residues long. The V end lost 8 bases, the J end lost 1 base, and 9 bases lay between the germline ends. CDR1 and CDR2 from the germline V gene are MNHNY and SVGAGI (reference sequence).

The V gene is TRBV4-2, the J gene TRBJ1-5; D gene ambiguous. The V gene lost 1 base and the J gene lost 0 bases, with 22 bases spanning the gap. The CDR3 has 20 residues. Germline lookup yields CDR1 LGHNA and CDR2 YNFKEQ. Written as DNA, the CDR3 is TGTGCCAGCAGCCAAGTCTCCCCTCACGGTAAACCCCATAGCAATCAGCCCCAGCATTTT. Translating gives CASSQVSPHGKPHSNQPQHF.

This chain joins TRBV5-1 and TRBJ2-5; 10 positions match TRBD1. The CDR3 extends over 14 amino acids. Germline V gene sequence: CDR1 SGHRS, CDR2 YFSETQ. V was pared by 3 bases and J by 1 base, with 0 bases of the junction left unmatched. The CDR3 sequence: CASSWTGGQETQYF. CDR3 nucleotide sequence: TGCGCCAGCAGCTGGACAGGGGGCCAAGAGACCCAGTACTTC.

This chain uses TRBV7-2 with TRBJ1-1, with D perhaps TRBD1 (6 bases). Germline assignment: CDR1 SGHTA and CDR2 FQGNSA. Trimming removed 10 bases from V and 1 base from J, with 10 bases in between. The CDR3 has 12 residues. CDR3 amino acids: CATSTGNTEAFF. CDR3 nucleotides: TGTGCCACCTCGACAGGGAACACTGAAGCTTTCTTT.

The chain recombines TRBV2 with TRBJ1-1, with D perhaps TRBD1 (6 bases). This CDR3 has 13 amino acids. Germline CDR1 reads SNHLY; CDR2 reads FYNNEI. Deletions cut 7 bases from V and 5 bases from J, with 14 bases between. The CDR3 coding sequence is TGTGCCAGCAAGGTACAGGGCCAAACTGAAGCTTTCTTT. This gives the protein CASKVQGQTEAFF.

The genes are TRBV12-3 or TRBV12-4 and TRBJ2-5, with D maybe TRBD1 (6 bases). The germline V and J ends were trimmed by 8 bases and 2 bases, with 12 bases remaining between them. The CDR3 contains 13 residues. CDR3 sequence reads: CASGSTGQETQYF. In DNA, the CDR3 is TGTGCCAGCGGATCGACAGGTCAAGAGACCCAGTACTTC.

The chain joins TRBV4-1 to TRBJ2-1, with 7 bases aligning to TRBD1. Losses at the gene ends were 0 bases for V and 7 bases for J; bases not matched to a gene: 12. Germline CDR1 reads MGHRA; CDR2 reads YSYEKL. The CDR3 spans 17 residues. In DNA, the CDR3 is TGCGCCAGCAGCCAAGAAGGGCCGGGGCAGACAGGGAATGAGCAGTTCTTC. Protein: CASSQEGPGQTGNEQFF.

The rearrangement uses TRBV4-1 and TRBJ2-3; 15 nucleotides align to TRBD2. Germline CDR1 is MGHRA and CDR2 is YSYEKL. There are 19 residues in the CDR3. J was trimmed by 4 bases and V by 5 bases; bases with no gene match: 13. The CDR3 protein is CASSTRETGTSGGSDTQYF. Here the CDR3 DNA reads TGCGCCAGCAGCACGCGCGAAACCGGGACTAGCGGGGGGTCAGATACGCAGTATTTT.

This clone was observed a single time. The CDR3 region has the DNA TGTGCCAGCAGCGTAAGAGGTGGGCAGGGGGCCGGGGAGACCCAGTACTTC. Its translation is CASSVRGGQGAGETQYF. This rearrangement joins TRBV9 to TRBJ2-5; 8 bases agree with TRBD1. Trimming at V came to 1 base and at J to 5 bases, leaving 13 bases not matched to a gene. From germline, CDR1 is SGDLS and CDR2 YYNGEE. The CDR3 is made up of 17 amino acids.

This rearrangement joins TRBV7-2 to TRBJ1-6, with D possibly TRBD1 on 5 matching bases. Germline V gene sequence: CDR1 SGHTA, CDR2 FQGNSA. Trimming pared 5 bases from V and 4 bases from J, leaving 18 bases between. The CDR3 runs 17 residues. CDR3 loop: CASSEWRGSYYNSPLHF. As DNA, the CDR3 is TGTGCCAGCAGCGAGTGGAGGGGTTCGTATTATAATTCACCCCTCCACTTT.

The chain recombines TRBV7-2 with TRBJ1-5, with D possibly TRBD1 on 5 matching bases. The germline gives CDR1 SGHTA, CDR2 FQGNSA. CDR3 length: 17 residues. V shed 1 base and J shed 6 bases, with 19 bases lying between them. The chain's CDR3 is CASSLGGGSVGSQPQHF. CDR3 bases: TGTGCCAGCAGCTTAGGGGGCGGAAGCGTGGGGTCTCAGCCCCAGCATTTT. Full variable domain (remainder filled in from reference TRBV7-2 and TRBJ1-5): GAGVSQSPSNKVTEKGKDVELRCDPISGHTALYWYRQSLGQGLEFLIYFQGNSAPDKSGLPSDRFSAERTGGSVSTLTIQRTQQEDSAVYLCASSLGGGSVGSQPQHFGDGTRLSIL.

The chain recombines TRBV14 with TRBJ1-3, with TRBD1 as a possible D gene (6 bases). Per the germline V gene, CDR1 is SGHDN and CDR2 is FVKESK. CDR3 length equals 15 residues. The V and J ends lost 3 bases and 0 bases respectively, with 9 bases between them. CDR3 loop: CASSQQGTSGNTIYF. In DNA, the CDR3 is TGTGCCAGCAGCCAGCAGGGGACCTCTGGAAACACCATATATTTT.

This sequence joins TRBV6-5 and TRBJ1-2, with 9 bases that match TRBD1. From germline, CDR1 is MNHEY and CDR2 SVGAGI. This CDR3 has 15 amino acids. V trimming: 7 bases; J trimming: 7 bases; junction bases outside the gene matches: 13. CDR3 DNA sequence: TGTGCCAGCAAAAACCAATTAACAGGGGGCCCTGGCTACACCTTC. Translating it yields CASKNQLTGGPGYTF.

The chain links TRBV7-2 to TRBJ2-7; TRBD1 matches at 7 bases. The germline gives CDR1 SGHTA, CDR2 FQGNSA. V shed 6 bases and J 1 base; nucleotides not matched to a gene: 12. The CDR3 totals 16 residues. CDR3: CASSHAPTGRSYEQYF. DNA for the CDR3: TGTGCCAGCAGTCATGCGCCGACAGGGAGATCCTACGAGCAGTACTTC. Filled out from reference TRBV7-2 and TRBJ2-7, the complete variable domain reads GAGVSQSPSNKVTEKGKDVELRCDPISGHTALYWYRQSLGQGLEFLIYFQGNSAPDKSGLPSDRFSAERTGGSVSTLTIQRTQQEDSAVYLCASSHAPTGRSYEQYFGPGTRLTVT.

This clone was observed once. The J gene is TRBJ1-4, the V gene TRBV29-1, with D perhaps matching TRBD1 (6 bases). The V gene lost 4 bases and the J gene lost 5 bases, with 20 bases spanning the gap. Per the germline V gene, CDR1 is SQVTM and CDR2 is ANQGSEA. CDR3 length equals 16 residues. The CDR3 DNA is TGCAGCGTTGGAGGGGGACACCTATCTTCCAATGAAAAACTGTTTTTT. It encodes CSVGGGHLSSNEKLFF. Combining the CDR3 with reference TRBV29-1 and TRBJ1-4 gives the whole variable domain SAVISQKPSRDICQRGTSLTIQCQVDSQVTMMFWYRQQPGQSLTLIATANQGSEATYESGFVIDKFPISRPNLTFSTLTVSNMSPEDSSIYLCSVGGGHLSSNEKLFFGSGTQLSVL.

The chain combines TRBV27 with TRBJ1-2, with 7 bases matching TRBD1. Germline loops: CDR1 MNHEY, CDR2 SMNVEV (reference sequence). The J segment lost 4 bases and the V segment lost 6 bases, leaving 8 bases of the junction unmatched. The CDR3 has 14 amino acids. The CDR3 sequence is CASRAGTAPYGYTF. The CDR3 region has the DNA TGTGCCAGCAGGGCCGGGACAGCGCCCTATGGCTACACCTTC.

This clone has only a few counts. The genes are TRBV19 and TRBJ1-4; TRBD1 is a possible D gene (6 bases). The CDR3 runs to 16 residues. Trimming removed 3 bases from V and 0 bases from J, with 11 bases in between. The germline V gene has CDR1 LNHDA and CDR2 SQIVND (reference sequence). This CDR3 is CASSIRAGATNEKLFF. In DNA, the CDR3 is TGTGCCAGTAGTATTAGGGCAGGGGCAACTAATGAAAAACTGTTTTTT.

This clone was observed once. CDR3 protein: CASRSSGTASYEQYF. For the CDR3, the DNA is TGCGCCAGCAGATCATCTGGGACAGCCTCCTACGAGCAGTACTTC. The rearrangement links TRBV5-1 to TRBJ2-7; the match to TRBD1 covers 7 bases. Germline values: CDR1 SGHRS, CDR2 YFSETQ. V dropped 5 bases and J dropped 0; count of bases not matched to a gene: 8. This CDR3 comprises 15 residues.

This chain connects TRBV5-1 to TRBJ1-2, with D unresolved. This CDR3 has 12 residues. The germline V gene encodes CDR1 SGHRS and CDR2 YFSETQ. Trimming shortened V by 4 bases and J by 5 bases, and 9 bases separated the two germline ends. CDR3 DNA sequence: TGCGCCAGCAGCCCTGACGGGTATGGCTACACCTTC. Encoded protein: CASSPDGYGYTF. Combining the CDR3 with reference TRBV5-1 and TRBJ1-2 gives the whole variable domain KAGVTQTPRYLIKTRGQQVTLSCSPISGHRSVSWYQQTPGQGLQFLFEYFSETQRNKGNFPGRFSGRQFSNSRSEMNVSTLELGDSALYLCASSPDGYGYTFGSGTRLTVV.

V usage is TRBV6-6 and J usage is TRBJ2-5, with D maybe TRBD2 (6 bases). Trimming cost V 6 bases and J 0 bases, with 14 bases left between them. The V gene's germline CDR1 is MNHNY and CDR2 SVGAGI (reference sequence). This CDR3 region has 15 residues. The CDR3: CASSRRVADQETQYF. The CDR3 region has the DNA TGTGCCAGCAGCCGACGGGTAGCGGACCAAGAGACCCAGTACTTC.

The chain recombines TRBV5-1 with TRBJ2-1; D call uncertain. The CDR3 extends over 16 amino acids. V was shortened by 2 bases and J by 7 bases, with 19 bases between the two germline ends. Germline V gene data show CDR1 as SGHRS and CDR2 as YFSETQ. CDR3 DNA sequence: TGCGCCAGCAGCTTCGTCCCCGGCCGAGAACTAAATGAGCAGTTCTTC. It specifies CASSFVPGRELNEQFF.

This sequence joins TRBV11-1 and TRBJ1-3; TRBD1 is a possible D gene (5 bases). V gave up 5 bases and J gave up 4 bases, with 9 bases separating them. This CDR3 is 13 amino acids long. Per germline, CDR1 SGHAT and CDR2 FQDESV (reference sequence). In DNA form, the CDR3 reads TGTGCCAGCAGCCAGGACAACGGAAACACCATATATTTT. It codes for CASSQDNGNTIYF.

In DNA form, the CDR3 reads TGTGCCAGCAGCCCCAGGGGGCAGGGCACTGAAGCTTTCTTT. Translating it yields CASSPRGQGTEAFF. V is TRBV3-1 (or the pseudogene TRBV3-2) and J is TRBJ1-1; 8 bases align to TRBD1. This CDR3 contains 14 residues. Germline-derived CDR1 and CDR2 are LGHDT and YNNKEL (reference sequence). V shed 4 bases and J 4 bases; nucleotides not matched to a gene: 5.

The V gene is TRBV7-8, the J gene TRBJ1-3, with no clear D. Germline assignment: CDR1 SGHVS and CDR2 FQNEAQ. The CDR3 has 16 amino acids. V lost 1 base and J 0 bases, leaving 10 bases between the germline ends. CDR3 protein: CASSLEGLSSGNTIYF. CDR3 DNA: TGTGCCAGCAGCTTAGAAGGACTCAGCTCTGGAAACACCATATATTTT.

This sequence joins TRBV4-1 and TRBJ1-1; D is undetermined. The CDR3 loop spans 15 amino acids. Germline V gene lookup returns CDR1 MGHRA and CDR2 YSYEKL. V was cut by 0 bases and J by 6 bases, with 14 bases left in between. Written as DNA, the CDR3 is TGCGCCAGCAGCCAAGAACCCACTCGCGGCGCTGAAGCTTTCTTT. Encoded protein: CASSQEPTRGAEAFF.

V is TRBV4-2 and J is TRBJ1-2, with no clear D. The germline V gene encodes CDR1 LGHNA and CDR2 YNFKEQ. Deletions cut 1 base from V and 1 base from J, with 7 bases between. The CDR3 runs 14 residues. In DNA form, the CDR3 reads TGTGCCAGCAGCCAAGTATCCAGTAACTATGGCTACACCTTC. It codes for CASSQVSSNYGYTF.

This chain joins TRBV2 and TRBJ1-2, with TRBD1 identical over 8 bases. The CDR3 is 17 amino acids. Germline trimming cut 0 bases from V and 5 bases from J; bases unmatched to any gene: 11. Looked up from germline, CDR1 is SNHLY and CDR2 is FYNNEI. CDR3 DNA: TGTGCCAGCAGTGAAGCGCTTGGTGGGCAGGGGGCGTATGGCTACACCTTC. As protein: CASSEALGGQGAYGYTF.

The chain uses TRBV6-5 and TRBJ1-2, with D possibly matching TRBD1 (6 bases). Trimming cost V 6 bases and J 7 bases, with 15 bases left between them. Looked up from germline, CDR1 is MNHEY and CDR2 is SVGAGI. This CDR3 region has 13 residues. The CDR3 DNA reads TGTGCCAGCAGCTTACAGGGTCTTTTTGGCTACACCTTC. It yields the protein CASSLQGLFGYTF.

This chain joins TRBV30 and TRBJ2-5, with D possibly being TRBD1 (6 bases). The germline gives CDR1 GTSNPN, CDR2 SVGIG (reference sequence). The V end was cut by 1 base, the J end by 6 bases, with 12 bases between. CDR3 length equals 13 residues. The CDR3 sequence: CAWSEGVGKTQYF. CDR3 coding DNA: TGTGCCTGGAGTGAGGGGGTGGGGAAGACCCAGTACTTC.